This T cell receptor beta chain came from a study of T cells in Graves' hyperthyroidism and ophthalmopathy. On the study more broadly: Peripheral blood was taken when the disease was first diagnosed, before any treatment began.

RNA transcripts gave rise to amplified TCR beta CDR3 regions. First-round RT-PCR with HTBI primers amplified the TCR CDR3 region. TCRdb processed the multiplex PCR reads anew with MiXCR; each CDR3 protein has one entry. The repertoire holds approximately 600,000 distinct CDR3 sequences, with approximately 14% as singletons. The V end lost 6 bases, the J end lost 0 bases, and 18 bases lay between the germline ends. CDR1 and CDR2 (germline): MGHDK, SYGVNS. The CDR3 sequence is 17 residues long. The study's findings and limits: Ophthalmopathy stood apart from stable hyperthyroidism in a 13 V-J model.

This clonotype was counted many times. The antigen remains unidentified. This receptor was taken from a woman under 40 with Graves' hyperthyroidism that later progressed to Graves' ophthalmopathy. The genes are TRBV25-1 and TRBJ1-3; D possibly corresponds to TRBD1 (6 bases). The sample taken for sequencing was blood. CDR3 loop: CASSSKKGVYSGNTIYF. DNA of the CDR3: TGTGCCAGCAGCTCGAAGAAGGGGGTTTACTCTGGAAACACCATATATTTT.